The subject of this entry is one TCR beta chain. Its matching antigen is unknown. The junction departs from the called germline gene at one end, perhaps through a read error. There are 12 residues in the CDR3. CDR1 SEHNR and CDR2 FQNEAQ come from the germline V gene (reference sequence). These data belong to a study of blood T cells in healthy people across ages. About 9.6 milliliters of peripheral blood were drawn from each donor into EDTA-treated tubes. Each sample had at least 6 million PBMCs isolated. The authors extracted at least 5 micrograms of total RNA per sample. The use of a sample-barcoded 5' primer and a J-beta primer mix characterized a second PCR of roughly 6 to 12 cycles. MiXCR, applied by TCRdb to the 5' RACE reads, yields one record per CDR3 protein. The sample lists fewer than 2,000,000 distinct CDR3 sequences; 30% to 35% were seen once. The study, taken as a whole, reports: Roughly linear declines in TCR beta diversity per million T cells occurred with age.

What was sequenced was blood. This chain connects TRBV7-9 to TRBJ2-1; weak D call: TRBD2 (6 bases). This TCR came from a woman aged 30 to 39 in good health. The CDR3, as DNA: TGTGCCGGCAGCGGGCGAAGGGGTGAGCAGTTCTTC. It yields the protein CAGSGRRGEQFF. The complete variable domain, with remaining parts taken from reference TRBV7-9 and TRBJ2-1, reads DTGVSQNPRHKITKRGQNVTFRCDPISEHNRLYWYRQTLGQGPEFLTYFQNEAQLEKSRLLSDRFSAERPKGSFSTLEIQRTEQGDSAMYLCAGSGRRGEQFFGPGTRLTVL.